Listed below are T cell receptor beta chains from one sample, sequenced in a study of pediatric ulcerative colitis. TCRdb keeps only in-frame clones here, not all; method: immunoSEQ multiplex PCR. The data show 30,000 to 40,000 clones, 80% to 85% seen once. Sequences were obtained from gut tissue. The receptors originated from a boy aged 5-17 years with mild ulcerative colitis. Each CDR3 is given with its conserved first and last residue. D genes are given only for firm matches. Size is omitted from some rows. Given values are once, few, many or a class for expanded clones.

>TRBV5-1|few|TRBD1|TRBJ1-1
CASSKQGQANTEAFF
TGCGCCAGCAGCAAACAGGGACAGGCGAACACTGAAGCTTTCTTT
>TRBV6-5|NA|TRBD1|TRBJ1-2
CASRQTGDYGYTF
TGTGCCAGCAGGCAGACAGGGGACTATGGCTACACCTTC
>TRBV5-5|once|NA|TRBJ2-7
CASSLEVYEQYF
TGTGCCAGCAGCTTGGAAGTTTACGAGCAGTACTTC
>TRBV14|NA|TRBD2|TRBJ2-1
CASSQDLLAGGLRVQFF
TGTGCCAGCAGCCAGGATCTACTAGCGGGGGGGCTTCGGGTTCAGTTCTTC
>TRBV5-4|NA|NA|TRBJ1-1
CASSLSGGRSTEAFF
TGTGCCAGCAGCTTGTCGGGGGGCAGGAGCACTGAAGCTTTCTTT
>TRBV7-3|NA|TRBD1|TRBJ2-5
CASSLSGQEETQYF
TGTGCCAGCAGCTTATCGGGACAGGAAGAGACCCAGTACTTC
>TRBV6-1|NA|NA|TRBJ1-5
CASSALGRGGSNQPQHF
TGTGCCAGCAGTGCACTCGGTCGGGGGGGGAGCAATCAGCCCCAGCATTTT
>TRBV10-3|NA|TRBD1|TRBJ2-2
CATRPGQGGSGELFF
TGTGCCACCCGACCGGGACAGGGGGGTTCGGGGGAGCTGTTTTTT
>TRBV9|NA|NA|TRBJ2-1
CASSVAGAFYNEQFF
TGTGCCAGCAGCGTAGCTGGGGCTTTCTACAATGAGCAGTTCTTC
>TRBV10-3|NA|NA|TRBJ1-2
CAISESKTGSLSYTF
TGTGCCATCAGTGAGTCCAAAACAGGCTCTCTTAGCTACACCTTC
>TRBV7-2|NA|NA|TRBJ1-6
CASSLYAEAFSPLHF
TGTGCCAGCAGCTTATACGCCGAGGCGTTTTCACCCCTCCACTTT
>TRBV5-1|NA|NA|TRBJ1-4
CASTGDRSEKLFF
TGCGCCAGCACGGGAGACAGGTCTGAAAAACTGTTTTTT